The clone carrying this TCR beta chain has just one count. Its matching antigen is unknown. TCRdb's copy holds only in-frame clones and misses some; the assay was immunoSEQ multiplex PCR. The data show approximately 130,000 clones, with over 90% seen just once and around 0.91% held by the top ten. The data stem from a study of T cell responses to AZD1222 COVID-19 vaccine. General observations from the study: Repertoire sampling was restricted to post-peak T cell response timepoints.

The sample here was peripheral blood, taken on day 0 of AZD1222 vaccination. This clonotype originated in an adult in good health.

CDR3 residues: CASRENRGRTKPQHF. In DNA, the CDR3 is TGTGCCAGCAGAGAGAACAGGGGGCGTACGAAGCCCCAGCATTTT. The chain recombines TRBV6-5 with TRBJ1-5; the match to TRBD1 covers 9 bases. V lost 6 bases, J lost 8 bases, and 11 bases stayed unmatched. Looked up from germline, CDR1 is MNHEY and CDR2 is SVGAGI. This CDR3 contains 15 residues.